A selection of T cell receptor beta chains follows, all from one sample in a study of cytotoxic CD8 clonotypes in ibrutinib-treated CLL. TCRdb's copy holds only in-frame clones and misses some; the assay was immunoSEQ multiplex PCR. The sample includes about 68,000 clones, about 63% of them seen just once. The specimen comprised PBMCs, sampled after 12 months of ibrutinib treatment. Receptor source: a human donor with chronic lymphocytic leukemia. Both conserved end residues are trimmed from each CDR3.

cdr3_aa	j_call	v_call
ASSPTGNTIY	TRBJ1-3	TRBV28
ASSQDRAGSGYT	TRBJ1-2	TRBV4-1
ASSSGQQETQY	TRBJ2-5	TRBV11-2
ASSPTQGSQGYT	TRBJ1-2	TRBV18
ASSLGGHYTGELF	TRBJ2-2	TRBV7-2
ASSLTGDSKNSPLH	TRBJ1-6	TRBV9
ASDRTDSSYEQY	TRBJ2-7	TRBV5-1
ASSQSGQTQETQY	TRBJ2-5	TRBV4-2
ASSARDRAREEF	TRBJ2-1	TRBV6-1
ASRGPPGGGYT	TRBJ1-2	TRBV6-5
ASSPPLRTFLDEQY	TRBJ2-7	TRBV18
SVTPGTEAF	TRBJ1-1	TRBV29-1
ASSLGGEETQY	TRBJ2-5	TRBV28
AWSVANTGELF	TRBJ2-2	TRBV30
ASSETGQETQY	TRBJ2-5	TRBV5-6
ATSRSSPGGVGYT	TRBJ1-2	TRBV15
ASSLRGGGGFAYEQY	TRBJ2-7	TRBV5-1
ASSGLAGGNEQF	TRBJ2-1	TRBV2
ASNARGGAPQH	TRBJ1-5	TRBV6-5
ASSSTVQGSGGYT	TRBJ1-2	TRBV7-2
AWSIGSSYNEQF	TRBJ2-1	TRBV30
ASSIMGRDTGELF	TRBJ2-2	TRBV19
ASSLAMGSTDTQY	TRBJ2-3	TRBV5-6
ATSRETYRTSDSQNIQY	TRBJ2-4	TRBV15
ACHEGQGKVNYGYT	TRBJ1-2	TRBV30
ASSQGGLDLNTGELF	TRBJ2-2	TRBV4-1
ASSLAGTGDYGYT	TRBJ1-2	TRBV5-1
AISVEGAQVNSPLH	TRBJ1-6	TRBV10-3
ASSLVSRGGETQY	TRBJ2-5	TRBV7-2
ASSYRGVGYGYT	TRBJ1-2	TRBV6-5
ASSEGGPLEEQY	TRBJ2-7	TRBV6-7
ASSEAEGVGPLH	TRBJ1-6	TRBV6-1
ASSQGGVSYTDTQY	TRBJ2-3	TRBV11-2
ASKYPGRRGYT	TRBJ1-2	TRBV28
ASKPRETYNSPLH	TRBJ1-6	TRBV6-5
ASSYRTAGDTQY	TRBJ2-3	TRBV6-5
ASSPRAEPYEQY	TRBJ2-7	TRBV27
SARVDYEQY	TRBJ2-7	TRBV20-1
ASSLGQGGGNTIY	TRBJ1-3	TRBV5-1
ASSVGGQGAYGYT	TRBJ1-2	TRBV11-2
ASSQLVSGGAGDTQY	TRBJ2-3	TRBV4-3
ASSPKLGTDRPFYEQY	TRBJ2-7	TRBV18
ASSTVEGPLH	TRBJ1-6	TRBV9
ASTIGEDGYT	TRBJ1-2	TRBV7-2
ASGERGGRNEQF	TRBJ2-1	TRBV5-4
ASSGGPGAPDTQY	TRBJ2-3	TRBV9
ASSPGVQGIGEQY	TRBJ2-7	TRBV5-1
ASSPRNRGYNSPLH	TRBJ1-6	TRBV28
STSGQGAHYGYT	TRBJ1-2	TRBV29-1
AISREGDTEAF	TRBJ1-1	TRBV10-3
SAGTYEQY	TRBJ2-7	TRBV20-1
ASSDGANYGYT	TRBJ1-2	TRBV6-1
ASSIDPRGTAEAF	TRBJ1-1	TRBV19
ATRGGQDEAF	TRBJ1-1	TRBV6-6
SVGFTDYEQY	TRBJ2-7	TRBV29-1